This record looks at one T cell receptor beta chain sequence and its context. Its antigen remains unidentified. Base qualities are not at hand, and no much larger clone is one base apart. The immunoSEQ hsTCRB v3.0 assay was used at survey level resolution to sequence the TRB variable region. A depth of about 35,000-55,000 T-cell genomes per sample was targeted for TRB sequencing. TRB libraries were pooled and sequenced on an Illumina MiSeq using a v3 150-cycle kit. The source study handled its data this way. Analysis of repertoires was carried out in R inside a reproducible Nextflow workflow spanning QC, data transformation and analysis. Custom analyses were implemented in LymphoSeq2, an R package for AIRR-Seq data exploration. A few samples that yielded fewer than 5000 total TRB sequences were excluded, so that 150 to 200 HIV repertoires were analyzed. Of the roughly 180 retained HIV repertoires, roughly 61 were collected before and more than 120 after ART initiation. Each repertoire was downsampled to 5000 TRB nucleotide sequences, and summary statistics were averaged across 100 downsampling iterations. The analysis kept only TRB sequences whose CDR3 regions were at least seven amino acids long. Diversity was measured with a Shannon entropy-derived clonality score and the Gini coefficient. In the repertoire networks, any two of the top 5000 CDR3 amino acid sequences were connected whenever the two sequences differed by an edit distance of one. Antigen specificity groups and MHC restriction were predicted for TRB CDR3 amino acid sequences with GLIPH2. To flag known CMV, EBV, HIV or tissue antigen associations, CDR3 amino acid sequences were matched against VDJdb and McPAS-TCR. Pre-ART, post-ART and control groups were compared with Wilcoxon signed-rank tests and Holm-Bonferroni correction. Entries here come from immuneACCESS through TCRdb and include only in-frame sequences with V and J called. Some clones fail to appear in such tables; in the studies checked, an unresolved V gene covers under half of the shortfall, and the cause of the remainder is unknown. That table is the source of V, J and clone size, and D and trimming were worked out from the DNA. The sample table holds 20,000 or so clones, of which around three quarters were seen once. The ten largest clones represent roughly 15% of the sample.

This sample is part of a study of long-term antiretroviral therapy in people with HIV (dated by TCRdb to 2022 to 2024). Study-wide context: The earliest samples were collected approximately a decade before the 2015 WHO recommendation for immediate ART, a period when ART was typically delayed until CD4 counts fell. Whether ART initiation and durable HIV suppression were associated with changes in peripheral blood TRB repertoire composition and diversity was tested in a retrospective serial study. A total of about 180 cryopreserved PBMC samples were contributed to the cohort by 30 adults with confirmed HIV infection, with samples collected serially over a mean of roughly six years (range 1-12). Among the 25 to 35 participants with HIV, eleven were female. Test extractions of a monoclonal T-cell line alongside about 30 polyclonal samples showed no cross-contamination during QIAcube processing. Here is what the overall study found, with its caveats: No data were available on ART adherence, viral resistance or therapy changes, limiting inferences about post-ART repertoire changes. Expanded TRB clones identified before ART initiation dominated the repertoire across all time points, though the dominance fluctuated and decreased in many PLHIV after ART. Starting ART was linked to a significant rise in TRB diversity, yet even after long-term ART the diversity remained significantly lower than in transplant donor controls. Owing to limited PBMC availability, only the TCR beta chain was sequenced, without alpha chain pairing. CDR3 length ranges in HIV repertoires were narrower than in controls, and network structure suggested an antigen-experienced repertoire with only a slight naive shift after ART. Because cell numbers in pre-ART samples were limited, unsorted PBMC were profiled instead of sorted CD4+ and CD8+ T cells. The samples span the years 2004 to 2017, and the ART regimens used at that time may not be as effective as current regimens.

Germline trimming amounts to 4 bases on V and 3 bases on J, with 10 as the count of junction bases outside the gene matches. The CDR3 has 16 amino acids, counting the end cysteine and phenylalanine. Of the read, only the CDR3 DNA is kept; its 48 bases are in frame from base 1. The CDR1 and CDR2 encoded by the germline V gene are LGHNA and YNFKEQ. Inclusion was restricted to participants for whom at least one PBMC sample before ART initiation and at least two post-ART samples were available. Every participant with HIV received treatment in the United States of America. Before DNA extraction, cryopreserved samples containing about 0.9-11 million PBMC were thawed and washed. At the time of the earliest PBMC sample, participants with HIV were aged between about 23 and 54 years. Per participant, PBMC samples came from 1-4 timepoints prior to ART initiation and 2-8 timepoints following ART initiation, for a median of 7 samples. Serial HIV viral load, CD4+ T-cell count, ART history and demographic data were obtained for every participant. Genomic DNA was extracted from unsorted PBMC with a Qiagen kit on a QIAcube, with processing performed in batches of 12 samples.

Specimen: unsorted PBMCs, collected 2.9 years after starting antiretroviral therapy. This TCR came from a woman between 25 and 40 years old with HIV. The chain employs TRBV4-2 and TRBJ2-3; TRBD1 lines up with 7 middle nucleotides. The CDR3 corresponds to CASSLGAPGGTDTQYF. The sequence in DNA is TGTGCCAGCAGCCTCGGGGCCCCAGGGGGTACAGATACGCAGTATTTT.